This T cell receptor (beta chain) was sequenced for a study of regulatory T cells in long-lasting Graves disease. General observations from the study: Gene preferences differed: TRBV28, TRBJ1-2, TRBJ2-5 in persistent cases. Persistent Graves' disease cases displayed lower TCR diversity than newly diagnosed ones.

In this sample, this clonotype turned up many times. What it binds is unknown. Construction of the TCR beta libraries employed iRepertoire HTBI primers in conjunction with Arm-PCR of CDR3 regions. One entry per CDR3 protein, called by TCRdb with MiXCR from the multiplex PCR reads. The sample contains 380,000 or so distinct CDR3 sequences, about 16% of which appear only once. Indicated time point: newly diagnosed GD, antithyroid drugs for less than 3 months. Preparation of the TCR library used RNA extracted from PBMCs. Looked up from germline, CDR1 is MNHEY and CDR2 is SVGEGT. The CDR3 is 17 amino acids. V was clipped by 6 bases and J by 0 bases; unmatched bases: 5. The sample was also reused in another study, on T cells in Graves' hyperthyroidism and ophthalmopathy. That paper adds: Blood shared most expanded thyroid clonotypes above 0.001.

This sample comprised peripheral blood mononuclear cells (PBMCs), obtained at new diagnosis, from a patient treated with antithyroid drugs. The TCR was taken from a woman between 18 and 29 years old with Graves disease. This chain joins TRBV6-2 or TRBV6-3 and TRBJ2-4; 13 bases agree with TRBD2. This chain's CDR3 is CASSGLAGDPAKNIQYF. CDR3 coding DNA: TGTGCCAGCAGCGGACTAGCGGGGGACCCAGCCAAAAACATTCAGTACTTC.